This T cell receptor (beta chain) is from a study of blood T cell repertoires in COVID-19. Study-level background: PBMCs, B-cell-depleted T cells, or T cells were the source of the cDNA or gDNA that made up the material.

Unmatched junction bases numbered 6, after V lost 4 bases and J lost 4 bases. Germline CDR1 reads SGHRS; CDR2 reads YFSETQ. The CDR3 loop spans 14 amino acids. The data were produced by immunoSEQ multiplex PCR, yet TCRdb's version contains in-frame clones alone and is incomplete. The sample includes about 260,000 clones, 70% to 90% seen only once; the top ten take roughly 3.7%. Sequenced: peripheral blood. The chain uses TRBV5-1 and TRBJ1-1; TRBD1 matches 8 bases. The clonotype comes from a woman aged 40-49 years with acute or convalescent COVID-19. The CDR3 region is CASSDGQGGTEAFF. CDR3 sequence (DNA): TGCGCCAGCAGCGATGGACAGGGAGGCACTGAAGCTTTCTTT.